The rows below give T cell receptor beta chains drawn from one sample of a study of T cells in Graves' hyperthyroidism and ophthalmopathy. Using its own MiXCR run on the multiplex PCR reads, TCRdb lists one record per CDR3 protein. This sample yields hundreds of thousands of distinct CDR3 sequences, of which about a fifth are seen a single time; around a third belongs to the top ten. What was sequenced was blood. These receptor sequences come from a man aged 25 to 45 with Graves' ophthalmopathy. CDR3s leave out the opening cysteine and the closing phenylalanine or tryptophan. Fields, in order: V gene, J gene, CDR3 protein.

v_call: TRBV9; j_call: TRBJ2-1; cdr3_aa: ASSSGTGTTYNEQF
v_call: TRBV20-1; j_call: TRBJ2-5; cdr3_aa: SASIPTAQETQY
v_call: TRBV3-1; j_call: TRBJ2-7; cdr3_aa: ASSPGWDPMYEQY
v_call: TRBV13; j_call: TRBJ2-7; cdr3_aa: ASSLQRNSAYEQY
v_call: TRBV5-1; j_call: TRBJ2-1; cdr3_aa: ASSLLAGDRNEQF
v_call: TRBV30; j_call: TRBJ2-4; cdr3_aa: AWGSPLGGRAKNIQY
v_call: TRBV20-1; j_call: TRBJ2-3; cdr3_aa: SVRDTQY
v_call: TRBV12-3/TRBV12-4; j_call: TRBJ1-2; cdr3_aa: ASSLARGPPVGYGYT
v_call: TRBV11-2; j_call: TRBJ2-3; cdr3_aa: ASSLDTPDTGTTQY
v_call: TRBV28; j_call: TRBJ2-5; cdr3_aa: ASSFAHRWRETQY
v_call: TRBV24-1; j_call: TRBJ2-7; cdr3_aa: ATSDPGQGYEQY